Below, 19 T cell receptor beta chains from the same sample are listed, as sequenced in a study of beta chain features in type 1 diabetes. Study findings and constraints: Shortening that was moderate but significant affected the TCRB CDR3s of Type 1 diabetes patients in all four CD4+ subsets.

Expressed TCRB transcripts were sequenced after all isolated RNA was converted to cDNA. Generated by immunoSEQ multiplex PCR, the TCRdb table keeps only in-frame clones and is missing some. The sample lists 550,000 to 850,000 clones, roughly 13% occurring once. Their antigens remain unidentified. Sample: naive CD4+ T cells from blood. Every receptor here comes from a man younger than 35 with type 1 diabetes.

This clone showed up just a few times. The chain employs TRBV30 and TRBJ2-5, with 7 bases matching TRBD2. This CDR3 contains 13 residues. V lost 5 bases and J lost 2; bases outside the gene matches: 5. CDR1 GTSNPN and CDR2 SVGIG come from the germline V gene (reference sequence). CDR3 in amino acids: CAWQRGQQETQYF. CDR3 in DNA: TGTGCCTGGCAGCGGGGCCAACAAGAGACCCAGTACTTC. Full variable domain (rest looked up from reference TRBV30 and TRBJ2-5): SQTIHQWPATLVQPVGSPLSLECTVEGTSNPNLYWYRQAAGRGLQLLFYSVGIGQISSEVPQNLSASRPQDRQFILSSKKLLLSDSGFYLCAWQRGQQETQYFGPGTRLLVL.

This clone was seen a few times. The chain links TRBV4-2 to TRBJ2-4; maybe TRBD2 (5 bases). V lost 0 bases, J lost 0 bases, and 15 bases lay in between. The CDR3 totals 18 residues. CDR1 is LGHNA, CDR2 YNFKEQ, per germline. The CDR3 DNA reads TGTGCCAGCAGCCAAGAAACCCCAACCGGGGTAGCCAAAAACATTCAGTACTTC. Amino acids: CASSQETPTGVAKNIQYF.

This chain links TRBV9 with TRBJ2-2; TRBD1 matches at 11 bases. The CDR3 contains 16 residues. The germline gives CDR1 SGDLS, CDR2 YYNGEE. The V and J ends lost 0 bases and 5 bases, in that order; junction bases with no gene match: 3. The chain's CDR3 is CASSVVDRGQTGELFF. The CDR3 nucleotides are TGTGCCAGCAGCGTAGTGGACAGGGGGCAGACCGGGGAGCTGTTTTTT.

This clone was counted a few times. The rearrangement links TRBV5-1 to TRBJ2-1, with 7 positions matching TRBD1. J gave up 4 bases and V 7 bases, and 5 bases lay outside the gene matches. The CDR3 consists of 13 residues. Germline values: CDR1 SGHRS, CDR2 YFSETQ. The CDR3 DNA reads TGCGCCAGCGGGACAGAAAATTACAATGAGCAGTTCTTC. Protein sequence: CASGTENYNEQFF.

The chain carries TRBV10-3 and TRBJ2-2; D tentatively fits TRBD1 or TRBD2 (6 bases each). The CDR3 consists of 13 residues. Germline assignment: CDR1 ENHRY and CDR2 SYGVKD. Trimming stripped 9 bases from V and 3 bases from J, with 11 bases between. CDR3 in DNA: TGTGCCATTAGAAGGGGGGACACCGGGGAGCTGTTTTTT. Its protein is CAIRRGDTGELFF.

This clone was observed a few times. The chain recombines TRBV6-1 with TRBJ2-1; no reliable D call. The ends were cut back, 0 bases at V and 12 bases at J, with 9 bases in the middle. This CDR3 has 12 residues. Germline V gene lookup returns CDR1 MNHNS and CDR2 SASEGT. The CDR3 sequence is CASSEAGRWQFF. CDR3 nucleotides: TGTGCCAGCAGTGAAGCGGGAAGGTGGCAGTTCTTC.

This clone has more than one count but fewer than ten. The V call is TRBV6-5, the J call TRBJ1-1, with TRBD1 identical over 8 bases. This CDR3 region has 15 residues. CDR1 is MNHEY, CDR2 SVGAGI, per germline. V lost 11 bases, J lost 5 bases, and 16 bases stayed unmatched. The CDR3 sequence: CAVWRTGRMETEAFF. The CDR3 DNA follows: TGTGCCGTATGGAGGACAGGGAGGATGGAAACTGAAGCTTTCTTT.

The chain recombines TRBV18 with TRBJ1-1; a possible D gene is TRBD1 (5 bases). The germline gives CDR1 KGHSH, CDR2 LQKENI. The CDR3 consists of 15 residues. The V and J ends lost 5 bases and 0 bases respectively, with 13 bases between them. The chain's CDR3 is CASSIGGIMNTEAFF. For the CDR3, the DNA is TGTGCCAGCTCAATCGGGGGGATCATGAACACTGAAGCTTTCTTT.

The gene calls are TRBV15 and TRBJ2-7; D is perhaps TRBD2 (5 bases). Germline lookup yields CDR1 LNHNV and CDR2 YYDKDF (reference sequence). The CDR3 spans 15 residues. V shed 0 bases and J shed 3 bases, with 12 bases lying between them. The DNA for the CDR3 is TGTGCCACCAGCAGAGAAGGAGGCAGGAGCTACGAGCAGTACTTC. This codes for CATSREGGRSYEQYF. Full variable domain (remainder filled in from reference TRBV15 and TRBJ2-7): DAMVIQNPRYQVTQFGKPVTLSCSQTLNHNVMYWYQQKSSQAPKLLFHYYDKDFNNEADTPDNFQSRRPNTSFCFLDIRSPGLGDTAMYLCATSREGGRSYEQYFGPGTRLTVT.

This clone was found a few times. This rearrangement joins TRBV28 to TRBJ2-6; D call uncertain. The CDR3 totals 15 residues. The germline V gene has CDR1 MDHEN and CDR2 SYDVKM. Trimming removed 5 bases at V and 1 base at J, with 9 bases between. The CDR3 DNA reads TGTGCCAGCAGTACTCAGGAGTCTGGGGCCAACGTCCTGACTTTC. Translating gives CASSTQESGANVLTF.

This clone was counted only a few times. DNA of the CDR3: TGTGCCAGCAGCTCTAGGCCCATTAATCCCAATGAGCAGTTCTTC. This encodes CASSSRPINPNEQFF. The gene calls are TRBV11-2 and TRBJ2-1; D is unclear. V was clipped by 4 bases and J by 6 bases, with 16 bases between them. Per germline, CDR1 SGHAT and CDR2 FQNNGV. The CDR3 has 15 residues.

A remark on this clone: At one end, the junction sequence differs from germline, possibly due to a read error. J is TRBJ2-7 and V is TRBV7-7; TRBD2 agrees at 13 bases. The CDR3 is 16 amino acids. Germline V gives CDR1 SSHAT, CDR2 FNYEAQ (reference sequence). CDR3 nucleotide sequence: TGTGCTAGCAGCCATGGCGGACTAGCGGGGGAGTACGAGCAGTACTTC. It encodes CASSHGGLAGEYEQYF. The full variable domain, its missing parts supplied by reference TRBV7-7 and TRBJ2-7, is GAGVSQSPRYKVTKRGQDVTLRCDPISSHATLYWYQQALGQGPEFLTYFNYEAQPDKSGLPSDRFSAERPEGSISTLTIQRTEQRDSAMYRCASSHGGLAGEYEQYFGPGTRLTVT.

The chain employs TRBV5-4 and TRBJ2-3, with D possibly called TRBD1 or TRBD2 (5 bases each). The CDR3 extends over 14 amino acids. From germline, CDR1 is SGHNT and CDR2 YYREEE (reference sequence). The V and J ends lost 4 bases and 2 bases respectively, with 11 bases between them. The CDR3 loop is CASSPGRPTDTQYF. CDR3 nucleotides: TGTGCCAGCAGCCCGGGACGCCCCACAGATACGCAGTATTTT.

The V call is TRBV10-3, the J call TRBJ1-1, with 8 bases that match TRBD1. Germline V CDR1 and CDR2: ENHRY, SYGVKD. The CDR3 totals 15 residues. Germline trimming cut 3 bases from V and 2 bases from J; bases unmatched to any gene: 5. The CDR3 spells CAISDFGQGNTEAFF. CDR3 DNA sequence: TGTGCCATCAGTGACTTCGGACAGGGAAACACTGAAGCTTTCTTT.

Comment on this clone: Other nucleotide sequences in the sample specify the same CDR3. The CDR3 nucleotides are TGTGCCTGGAGCGTGGCCTACGAGCAGTACTTC. Translated, it gives CAWSVAYEQYF. This rearrangement joins TRBV30 to TRBJ2-7, with D unclear. Trimming removed 3 bases from V and 2 bases from J, with 5 bases in between. This CDR3 has 11 amino acids. Germline V lookup: CDR1 GTSNPN, CDR2 SVGIG (reference sequence).

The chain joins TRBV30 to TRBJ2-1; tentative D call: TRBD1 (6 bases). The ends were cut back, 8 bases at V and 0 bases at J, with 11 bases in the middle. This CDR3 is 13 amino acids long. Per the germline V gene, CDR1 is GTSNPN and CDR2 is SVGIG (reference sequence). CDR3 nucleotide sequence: TGTGCCGCGGACAGAATCTCCTACAATGAGCAGTTCTTC. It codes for CAADRISYNEQFF.

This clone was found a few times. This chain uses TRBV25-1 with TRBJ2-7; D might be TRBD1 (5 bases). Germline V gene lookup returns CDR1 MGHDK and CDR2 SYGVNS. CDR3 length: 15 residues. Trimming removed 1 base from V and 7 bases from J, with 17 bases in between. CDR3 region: CASSESTTADTEQYF. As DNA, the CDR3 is TGTGCCAGCAGTGAATCGACGACAGCCGACACGGAGCAGTACTTC.

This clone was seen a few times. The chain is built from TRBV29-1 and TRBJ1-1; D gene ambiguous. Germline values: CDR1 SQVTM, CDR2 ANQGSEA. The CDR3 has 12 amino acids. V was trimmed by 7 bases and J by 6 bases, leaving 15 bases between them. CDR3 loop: CSALKGRAEAFF. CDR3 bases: TGCAGCGCTCTCAAAGGGCGGGCTGAAGCTTTCTTT.

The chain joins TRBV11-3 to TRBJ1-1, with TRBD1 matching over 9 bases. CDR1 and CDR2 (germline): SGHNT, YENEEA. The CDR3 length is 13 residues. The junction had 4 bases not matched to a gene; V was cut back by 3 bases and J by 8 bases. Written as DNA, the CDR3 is TGTGCCAGCAGCTTTAGGGACAGGGCAGAAGCTTTCTTT. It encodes CASSFRDRAEAFF.